This T cell receptor beta chain was sequenced during a study of T cell responses to AZD1222 COVID-19 vaccine. Turning to the study itself: Second doses that came at about 4 or about 12 weeks were put together. Whole-study results and caveats: The study identified only five to seven AZD1222 recipients as seropositive at baseline. There were repertoire samples only from the period after the peak T cell response.

The assay was immunoSEQ multiplex PCR, and TCRdb's table has in-frame clones only and misses some. The table lists about 72,000 clones, over 75% of them singletons, with under 30% in the top ten. With respect to this clone: What it binds is not known.

This CDR3 has 14 residues. V gave up 2 bases and J gave up 4 bases, with 10 bases separating them. Germline lookup yields CDR1 KGHDR and CDR2 SFDVKD. The sample here was peripheral blood, taken on day 0 of AZD1222 vaccination. The V and J genes are TRBV24-1 and TRBJ1-2; D unresolved. The TCR comes from an adult in good health. The CDR3: CATSDSANLYGYTF. In DNA, the CDR3 is TGTGCCACCAGTGATTCTGCCAACCTCTATGGCTACACCTTC.